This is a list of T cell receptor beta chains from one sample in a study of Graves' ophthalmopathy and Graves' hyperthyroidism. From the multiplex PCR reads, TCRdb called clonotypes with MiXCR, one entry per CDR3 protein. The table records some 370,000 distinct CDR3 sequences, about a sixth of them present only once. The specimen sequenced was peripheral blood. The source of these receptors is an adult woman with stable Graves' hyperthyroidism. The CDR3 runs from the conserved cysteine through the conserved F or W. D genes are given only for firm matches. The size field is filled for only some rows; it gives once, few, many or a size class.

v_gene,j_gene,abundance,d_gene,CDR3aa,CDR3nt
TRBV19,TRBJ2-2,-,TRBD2,CASSPLGGYTGELFF,TGTGCCAGTAGTCCCCTGGGGGGGTACACCGGGGAGCTGTTTTTT
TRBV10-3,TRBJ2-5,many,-,CAISPRDTQGETQYF,TGTGCCATCAGTCCCCGGGACACCCAAGGGGAGACCCAGTACTTC
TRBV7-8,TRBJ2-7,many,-,CASSLGPGAGKDEQYF,TGTGCCAGCAGCTTAGGGCCGGGGGCCGGGAAGGACGAGCAGTACTTC
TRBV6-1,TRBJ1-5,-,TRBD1,CASRVTGGGQPQHF,TGTGCCAGCAGAGTGACAGGGGGCGGACAGCCCCAGCATTTT
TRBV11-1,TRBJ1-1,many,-,CASSLGRDTRMNTEAFF,TGTGCCAGCAGCTTAGGCCGAGACACGAGGATGAACACTGAAGCTTTCTTT
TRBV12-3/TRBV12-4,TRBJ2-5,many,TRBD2,CASTHERERYETQYF,TGTGCCAGCACCCATGAGCGGGAGCGCTATGAGACCCAGTACTTC
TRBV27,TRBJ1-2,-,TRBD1,CASSLNAGGSYGYTF,TGTGCCAGCAGTTTAAACGCAGGGGGGAGCTATGGCTACACCTTC
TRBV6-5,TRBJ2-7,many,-,CASSYSQASYEQYF,TGTGCCAGCAGTTACTCGCAGGCATCCTACGAGCAGTACTTC
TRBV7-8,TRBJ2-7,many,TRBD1,CASSPRDRGKYSSAWEQYF,TGTGCCAGCAGCCCCCGGGACAGGGGCAAGTATTCGTCCGCGTGGGAGCAGTACTTC
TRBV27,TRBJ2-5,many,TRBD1,CASSLYGTGSLETQYF,TGTGCCAGCAGTCTCTACGGGACAGGGAGTCTGGAGACCCAGTACTTC
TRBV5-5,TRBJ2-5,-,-,CASSHKWGLAETQYF,TGCGCCAGCAGCCACAAGTGGGGGCTGGCGGAGACCCAGTACTTC
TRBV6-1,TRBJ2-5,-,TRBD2,CASHEAGVETQYF,TGTGCCAGCCACGAAGCGGGAGTAGAGACCCAGTACTTC
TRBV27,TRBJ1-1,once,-,CASKTVNTEAFF,TGTGCCAGCAAGACGGTGAACACTGAAGCTTTCTTT
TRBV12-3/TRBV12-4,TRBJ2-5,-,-,CASSYSTKETQYF,TGTGCCAGCAGTTACTCCACTAAAGAGACCCAGTACTTC
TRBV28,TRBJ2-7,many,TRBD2,CASSLLAGGPSYEQYF,TGTGCCAGCAGTTTATTAGCGGGAGGGCCGTCCTACGAGCAGTACTTC
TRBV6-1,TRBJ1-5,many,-,CASSEMEGVQPQHF,TGTGCCAGCAGTGAAATGGAGGGGGTTCAGCCCCAGCATTTT
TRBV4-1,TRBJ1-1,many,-,CASSQVGRGNTEAFF,TGCGCCAGCAGCCAAGTGGGCAGGGGGAACACTGAAGCTTTCTTT
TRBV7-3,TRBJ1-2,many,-,CASSADRGANYGYTF,TGTGCCAGCAGCGCCGACCGGGGAGCTAACTATGGCTACACCTTC
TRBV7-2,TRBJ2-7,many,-,CASSKGRSTYEQYF,TGTGCCAGCAGCAAGGGGCGGAGCACGTACGAGCAGTACTTC
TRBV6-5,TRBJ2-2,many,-,CASSSKNTGELFF,TGTGCCAGCAGTTCTAAGAACACCGGGGAGCTGTTTTTT
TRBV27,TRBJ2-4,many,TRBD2,CASSPSGEAKNIKYF,TGTGCCAGCAGTCCTAGCGGGGAAGCCAAAAACATTAAGTACTTC
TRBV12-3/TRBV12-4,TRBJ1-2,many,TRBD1,CASSSNRGRGYTF,TGTGCCAGCAGTTCGAACAGGGGGCGAGGCTACACCTTC
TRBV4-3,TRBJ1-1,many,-,CASSQSWITPGSAFF,TGCGCCAGCAGCCAAAGTTGGATAACCCCGGGGTCAGCTTTCTTT
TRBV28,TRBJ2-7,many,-,CASRYTSQQYF,TGTGCCAGCAGGTACACGTCGCAGCAGTACTTC